In its sample, the clone carrying this T cell receptor beta chain was seen once. Its target is not known. Sampled while nominally healthy, donors likely had unrecorded immune exposures. These data originate in a study of cytomegalovirus exposure and HLA in healthy donors. General observations from the study: Solely CMV serostatus was available to characterize immune exposure. Published work reported that the classifier diagnosed cytomegalovirus status with high specificity and sensitivity.

Primers included in the PCR were 60 Vbeta and 13 Jbeta primers. The data were produced by immunoSEQ multiplex PCR, yet TCRdb's version contains in-frame clones alone and is incomplete. The sample records about 76,000 clones, approximately 70% being singletons. Germline-derived CDR1 and CDR2 are SGHRS and YFSETQ. Trimming cost V 0 bases and J 5 bases; bases outside gene matches: 6. The CDR3 contains 15 residues. This sequence originates from a man aged 55 to 70 in good health and CMV-seropositive. Sequencing was carried out using PBMCs. This chain connects TRBV5-1 to TRBJ2-5; 8 bases are shared with TRBD1. The CDR3 DNA reads TGCGCCAGCAGCTTGGAGGACAGGGAAGGGGAGACCCAGTACTTC. Its protein product is CASSLEDREGETQYF.